This is a list of T cell receptor beta chains from one sample in a study of CD8+ T cells in alopecia areata. Profiled with immunoSEQ multiplex PCR; TCRdb holds only in-frame clones, not every one. The repertoire holds approximately 140,000 clones, with more than 75% as singletons. The sample was CD8+ T cells sorted from blood, taken at week 0. Receptor source: a human donor with alopecia areata. CDR3s include the opening cysteine and the closing phenylalanine or tryptophan. A D gene is named only where the DNA matches it firmly. A row's size may be missing; if present it is once, few, many or a size class.

D	size	J	V	CDR3	DNA
TRBD2	-	TRBJ2-5	TRBV2	CASSWTSGGETQYF	TGTGCCAGCAGCTGGACTAGCGGGGGGGAGACCCAGTACTTC
TRBD1	-	TRBJ2-7	TRBV29-1	CSVEGDSTYEQYF	TGCAGCGTTGAAGGGGACAGCACCTACGAGCAGTACTTC
TRBD1	-	TRBJ2-4	TRBV30	CAWSVRGQGNIQYF	TGTGCCTGGAGTGTACGGGGACAGGGAAACATTCAGTACTTC
-	-	TRBJ1-1	TRBV30	CAGWNTEAFF	TGTGCCGGGTGGAACACTGAAGCTTTCTTT
TRBD2	-	TRBJ2-1	TRBV5-4	CASTWISGVLNEQFF	TGTGCCAGCACCTGGATTAGCGGGGTCCTCAATGAGCAGTTCTTC
TRBD1	-	TRBJ2-1	TRBV29-1	CSVVGDRESSYNEQFF	TGCAGCGTTGTGGGGGACAGGGAGAGCTCCTACAATGAGCAGTTCTTC
TRBD2	-	TRBJ2-7	TRBV27	CASRMTSGGIDEQYF	TGTGCCAGCAGAATGACTAGCGGGGGGATCGACGAGCAGTACTTC
-	few	TRBJ2-7	TRBV27	CASSLLGGAYEQYF	TGTGCCAGCAGTTTATTGGGCGGGGCCTACGAGCAGTACTTC
-	-	TRBJ2-2	TRBV27	CATSDGGLAGELFF	TGTGCCACCTCGGATGGGGGTCTCGCCGGGGAGCTGTTTTTT
TRBD1	-	TRBJ2-7	TRBV9	CASSAAPGQGLQYF	TGTGCCAGCAGCGCGGCACCGGGACAGGGTTTGCAGTACTTC
TRBD1	-	TRBJ1-2	TRBV10-3	CAISDGWDRGLGYTF	TGTGCCATCAGTGATGGTTGGGACAGGGGGCTAGGCTACACCTTC
-	-	TRBJ2-1	TRBV6-1	CASSTEFLSYNEQFF	TGTGCCAGCAGTACAGAATTCCTCTCCTACAATGAGCAGTTCTTC
-	-	TRBJ2-1	TRBV7-6	CASSLASGSELRNEQFF	TGTGCCAGCAGCTTAGCGTCCGGGAGCGAACTTCGCAATGAGCAGTTCTTC
TRBD2	-	TRBJ2-1	TRBV6-1	CASRELTSGRGQFF	TGTGCCAGCAGAGAGTTGACTAGCGGGAGAGGGCAGTTCTTC
-	-	TRBJ2-1	TRBV7-9	CASSLKREQFF	TGTGCCAGCAGCTTAAAGCGGGAGCAGTTCTTC
TRBD1	-	TRBJ1-1	TRBV15	CATRYRGGGTEAFF	TGTGCCACCAGATACAGGGGTGGGGGCACTGAAGCTTTCTTT
TRBD2	-	TRBJ2-2	TRBV29-1	CSVEGGEGRLNTGELFF	TGCAGCGTTGAAGGTGGGGAGGGGAGGTTAAACACCGGGGAGCTGTTTTTT
TRBD2	once	TRBJ2-3	TRBV29-1	CSVDGGDRMDTQYF	TGCAGCGTTGATGGGGGGGACCGAATGGATACGCAGTATTTT
-	-	TRBJ2-7	TRBV5-4	CASSLGRPYEQYF	TGTGCCAGCAGCTTGGGTCGTCCCTACGAGCAGTACTTC
TRBD1	once	TRBJ2-1	TRBV29-1	CSVEVGQINEQFF	TGCAGCGTTGAAGTGGGACAGATCAATGAGCAGTTCTTC
-	few	TRBJ1-1	TRBV30	CAWNPVGGSMAFF	TGTGCCTGGAACCCAGTAGGGGGAAGTATGGCTTTCTTT
-	once	TRBJ2-7	TRBV11-2	CASRIHDRSYEQYF	TGTGCCAGCAGGATACATGACCGCTCCTACGAGCAGTACTTC
-	-	TRBJ2-3	TRBV27	CASSSAGASRPQYF	TGTGCCAGCAGTAGTGCGGGGGCATCGAGGCCGCAGTATTTT
TRBD1	-	TRBJ2-4	TRBV2	CASSEAGTELAKNIQYF	TGTGCCAGCAGTGAAGCGGGGACAGAGCTAGCCAAAAACATTCAGTACTTC
TRBD2	-	TRBJ2-3	TRBV5-6	CASRGGAADTQYF	TGTGCCAGCCGCGGGGGGGCCGCAGATACGCAGTATTTT
-	-	TRBJ2-3	TRBV19	CASSPVLTDTQYF	TGTGCCAGTAGTCCGGTCCTTACAGATACGCAGTATTTT
-	-	TRBJ2-7	TRBV14	CASSLMGGHEQYF	TGTGCCAGCAGCCTAATGGGGGGGCACGAGCAGTACTTC
-	-	TRBJ2-2	TRBV5-1	CASSLDGGAANTGELFF	TGCGCCAGCAGCTTGGATGGGGGGGCCGCGAACACCGGGGAGCTGTTTTTT
TRBD1	-	TRBJ2-1	TRBV27	CASSLGTGAYNEQFF	TGTGCCAGCAGTTTAGGGACAGGGGCCTACAATGAGCAGTTCTTC
TRBD2	-	TRBJ2-7	TRBV6-5	CATIPLAGTTEQYF	TGTGCCACCATACCGTTAGCGGGAACCACCGAGCAGTACTTC
-	once	TRBJ1-1	TRBV27	CASSSNRYETEAFF	TGTGCCAGCAGTTCGAACAGGTATGAGACTGAAGCTTTCTTT
-	once	TRBJ2-5	TRBV5-1	CASTLGYGRETQYF	TGCGCCAGCACCTTGGGGTATGGCAGAGAGACCCAGTACTTC
TRBD1	-	TRBJ2-7	TRBV10-2	CASTEGTAWYEQYF	TGCGCCAGCACTGAGGGGACAGCATGGTACGAGCAGTACTTC
TRBD2	-	TRBJ2-1	TRBV2	CASISRGLAGYNEQFF	TGTGCCAGCATTTCCCGAGGACTAGCGGGCTACAATGAGCAGTTCTTC
-	-	TRBJ1-1	TRBV4-1	CASSQVALATLAEAFF	TGCGCCAGCAGCCAAGTCGCCCTAGCAACCCTAGCTGAAGCTTTCTTT
TRBD2	-	TRBJ2-3	TRBV23-1	CASSQSTSRDTDTQYF	TGCGCCAGCAGTCAATCGACTAGCAGGGACACAGATACGCAGTATTTT
TRBD1	-	TRBJ2-5	TRBV4-1	CASSLWTGVETQYF	TGCGCCAGCAGCCTATGGACAGGGGTTGAGACCCAGTACTTC
-	once	TRBJ2-7	TRBV5-1	CASTPDSSYEQYF	TGCGCCAGCACCCCGGACAGCTCCTACGAGCAGTACTTC
-	-	TRBJ2-3	TRBV27	CASSLGGSTDTQYF	TGTGCCAGCAGTTTGGGCGGGAGCACAGATACGCAGTATTTT
-	-	TRBJ2-5	TRBV10-3	CAISESNSRTQYF	TGTGCCATCAGTGAGTCCAACAGTCGAACCCAGTACTTC
-	-	TRBJ2-7	TRBV10-2	CASSRDLNYEQYF	TGCGCCAGCAGCCGGGACTTAAACTACGAGCAGTACTTC
-	-	TRBJ2-3	TRBV4-1	CASSQGRSDTQYF	TGCGCCAGCAGCCAAGGGAGGTCGGATACGCAGTATTTT
TRBD2	-	TRBJ2-3	TRBV7-6	CASSLTAGETDTQYF	TGTGCCAGCAGCCTCACTGCGGGAGAAACAGATACGCAGTATTTT
-	-	TRBJ1-1	TRBV30	CACRVRTQAFF	TGTGCCTGCCGCGTACGGACGCAAGCTTTCTTT
-	-	TRBJ1-2	TRBV27	CASSFSGTRGYTF	TGTGCCAGCAGTTTTTCAGGGACTAGGGGCTACACCTTC
TRBD1	-	TRBJ2-7	TRBV27	CASSLGTGKVYEQYF	TGTGCCAGCAGTTTAGGGACAGGAAAAGTCTACGAGCAGTACTTC
TRBD1	-	TRBJ2-3	TRBV5-6	CASSSGTGEADTQYF	TGTGCCAGCAGTTCCGGGACAGGGGAGGCAGATACGCAGTATTTT
-	-	TRBJ2-3	TRBV7-9	CASSLVAADTQYF	TGTGCCAGCAGCTTGGTGGCGGCAGATACGCAGTATTTT
-	-	TRBJ2-3	TRBV30	CAWSVGPDTDTQYF	TGTGCCTGGAGTGTAGGGCCTGACACAGATACGCAGTATTTT
TRBD1	-	TRBJ2-7	TRBV9	CASSVAPDRAIEQYF	TGTGCCAGCAGCGTAGCTCCGGACAGGGCGATCGAGCAGTACTTC